This T cell receptor (beta chain) was sequenced for a study of cytomegalovirus exposure and HLA in healthy donors. Study-level background: From donors who were HLA-typed, an early data release held 65 million to 85 million unique TCRs. General observations from the study: Previously analyzed data showed that most TCR beta V segments were productive at a frequency of about 90% or about 30%.

The CDR3 totals 16 residues. Germline CDR1 and CDR2: MNHEY and SVGAGI. V was cut by 2 bases and J by 0 bases, with 11 bases left in between. PCR was performed using 60 Vbeta and 13 Jbeta primers. Clones were sequenced by immunoSEQ multiplex PCR, and TCRdb holds only the in-frame ones, with some missing. The profile shows about 130,000 clones, about 80% of them singletons. This clone was observed a few times. No antigen is known for it. This receptor was taken from a young man in good health and CMV-seropositive. The material sequenced was PBMCs. V gene TRBV6-5 combines with J gene TRBJ1-3, with D perhaps matching TRBD1 (5 bases). As DNA, the CDR3 is TGTGCCAGCAGTTACACTCAAGGGGCCTCTGGAAACACCATATATTTT. This gives the protein CASSYTQGASGNTIYF.